Presented here are 28 T cell receptor beta chains from one specimen sequenced in a study of graft-versus-host responses after intestinal transplantation. Only in-frame clones appear in the TCRdb table, and some are missing; sequencing was by immunoSEQ multiplex PCR. The sample contains 70,000 to 100,000 clones, around 90% of which appear only once. The antigens these receptors bind are not known. Here the sequenced sample was unstimulated CD4+ T cells sorted from spleen or lymph node cells, taken before intestinal transplant. These receptors all come from a human donor who received an intestinal transplant.

The chain combines TRBV5-1 with TRBJ2-4; no clear D gene. The CDR3 runs 13 residues. Germline assignment: CDR1 SGHRS and CDR2 YFSETQ. The V end was cut by 3 bases, the J end by 10 bases, with 14 bases between. CDR3 amino acids: CASSYNAYDIQYF. The CDR3, as DNA: TGCGCCAGCAGCTATAACGCCTACGATATTCAGTACTTC.

The chain couples TRBV6-1 to TRBJ2-7, with TRBD2 identical over 8 bases. The CDR3 spans 14 residues. The junction had 8 bases not matched to a gene; V was cut back by 10 bases and J by 0 bases. The germline gives CDR1 MNHNS, CDR2 SASEGT. CDR3 nucleotide sequence: TGTGCCACCCAAACGGGGGGGAGCTCCTACGAGCAGTACTTC. Translation gives CATQTGGSSYEQYF.

Concerning this clone itself: One junction end does not reproduce the germline sequence, and a read error may be involved. V usage is TRBV7-7 and J usage is TRBJ2-5, with D perhaps matching TRBD2 (7 bases). Germline V lookup: CDR1 SSHAT, CDR2 FNYEAQ (reference sequence). This CDR3 contains 14 residues. CDR3 sequence reads: CASSKGGLQETQYF. CDR3 sequence (DNA): TGTGCTAGCAGCAAAGGGGGACTACAAGAGACCCAGTACTTC.

CDR3 amino acids: CASSYKGGAGELFF. CDR3 sequence (DNA): TGTGCCAGCAGTTACAAAGGGGGCGCCGGGGAGCTGTTTTTT. The V call is TRBV6-5, the J call TRBJ2-2; 7 bases match TRBD1. The germline CDR1 and CDR2 sequences are MNHEY and SVGAGI. V gave up 2 bases and J gave up 6 bases; unmatched junction bases: 3. This CDR3 spans 14 amino acids.

The gene calls are TRBV27 and TRBJ2-1; 16 bases line up with TRBD2. The CDR3 loop spans 16 amino acids. Germline CDR1 reads MNHEY; CDR2 reads SMNVEV (reference sequence). Losses at the gene ends were 4 bases for V and 6 bases for J; bases not matched to a gene: 3. As DNA, the CDR3 is TGTGCCAGCAGTTGGGGACTAGCGGGGGGGCTCAATGAGCAGTTCTTC. Its protein product is CASSWGLAGGLNEQFF.

The chain has TRBV2 and TRBJ2-7, with 7 bases that match TRBD1. The V gene's germline CDR1 is SNHLY and CDR2 FYNNEI. The CDR3 runs to 14 residues. The J segment lost 2 bases and the V segment lost 6 bases, leaving 7 bases of the junction unmatched. CDR3 nucleotide sequence: TGTGCCAGCAGGGGGAACAGGGGACCCTACGAGCAGTACTTC. Translating it yields CASRGNRGPYEQYF.

The CDR3 reads CASSPSSYNEQFF. DNA for the CDR3: TGCGCCAGCAGCCCGAGCTCCTACAATGAGCAGTTCTTC. The genes are TRBV5-1 and TRBJ2-1; D gene ambiguous. The CDR3 covers 13 residues. Germline CDR1 is SGHRS and CDR2 is YFSETQ. V was shortened by 4 bases and J by 0 bases, with 5 bases between the two germline ends. Full variable domain (missing parts from reference TRBV5-1 and TRBJ2-1): KAGVTQTPRYLIKTRGQQVTLSCSPISGHRSVSWYQQTPGQGLQFLFEYFSETQRNKGNFPGRFSGRQFSNSRSEMNVSTLELGDSALYLCASSPSSYNEQFFGPGTRLTVL.

The J gene is TRBJ2-5, the V gene TRBV11-3, with 10 bases that match TRBD1. The CDR3 runs 13 residues. V trimming: 4 bases; J trimming: 5 bases; junction bases outside the gene matches: 1. In germline, CDR1 is SGHNT, CDR2 YENEEA. The chain's CDR3 is CASSSTGGETQYF. Written as DNA, the CDR3 is TGTGCCAGCAGCTCGACAGGGGGCGAGACCCAGTACTTC.

The chain is built from TRBV21-1 and TRBJ2-6; the table's D call, TRBD2, has no DNA check behind it. TRBV21-1 is a listed pseudogene. This CDR3 contains 21 residues. In nucleotides, the CDR3 is TGTGCCAGCAGCAAAGCTGGGGAGGGGCAGGATGGGATCTCTGGGGCCAACGTCCTGACTTTC. Translating gives CASSKAGEGQDGISGANVLTF.

This clone was recorded only once. This sequence joins TRBV7-9 and TRBJ1-4, with TRBD1 as a possible D gene (5 bases). The CDR3 runs to 19 residues. CDR1 is SEHNR, CDR2 FQNEAQ, per germline (reference sequence). The V end was cut by 5 bases, the J end by 0 bases, with 22 bases between. CDR3 protein: CASSDQGLGRLSTNEKLFF. The DNA for the CDR3 is TGTGCCAGCAGCGACCAAGGGCTGGGGCGCCTTTCAACTAATGAAAAACTGTTTTTT.

This chain uses TRBV19 with TRBJ1-2; 7 nucleotides line up with TRBD1. There are 14 residues in the CDR3. Losses at the gene ends were 6 bases for V and 4 bases for J; bases not matched to a gene: 8. Germline V lookup: CDR1 LNHDA, CDR2 SQIVND (reference sequence). Here the CDR3 DNA reads TGTGCCAGTAGCCCCCGTGCAGGGGGCTATGGCTACACCTTC. Protein sequence: CASSPRAGGYGYTF.

The CDR3 DNA follows: TGTGCCAGCAGTCGGGCAGGGCGATCCTACGAGCAGTACTTC. It is translated as CASSRAGRSYEQYF. J is TRBJ2-7 and V is TRBV27; D perhaps matches TRBD1 (5 bases). The CDR3 runs 14 residues. Germline V lookup: CDR1 MNHEY, CDR2 SMNVEV (reference sequence). The V end lost 5 bases, the J end lost 1 base, and 12 bases lay between the germline ends.

The V call is TRBV10-1, the J call TRBJ1-2; D remains ambiguous. V was cut by 3 bases and J by 2 bases, with 7 bases left in between. This CDR3 has 13 residues. The germline V gene has CDR1 WNHNN and CDR2 SYGVQD (reference sequence). This CDR3 is CASSDSPNYGYTF. The CDR3 coding sequence is TGCGCCAGCAGTGACAGTCCCAACTATGGCTACACCTTC.

This chain joins TRBV28 and TRBJ2-5; TRBD2 might be the D (6 bases). Between the trimmed V and J ends, which lost 5 bases and 7 bases, there was a span of 17 bases. CDR3 length equals 14 residues. The germline CDR1 and CDR2 sequences are MDHEN and SYDVKM. In DNA form, the CDR3 reads TGTGCCAGCAGTCCCCCCGTGGGGAGGAGGACCCAGTACTTC. Encoded protein: CASSPPVGRRTQYF.

V is TRBV4-1 and J is TRBJ2-7; perhaps TRBD1 as D (5 bases). The germline CDR1 and CDR2 sequences are MGHRA and YSYEKL. Trimming stripped 0 bases from V and 6 bases from J, with 15 bases between. There are 15 residues in the CDR3. This CDR3 reads CASSQDDARAREQYF. CDR3 sequence (DNA): TGCGCCAGCAGCCAAGATGACGCCAGGGCGCGCGAGCAGTACTTC.

CDR3 region: CASSAAPGANVLTF. DNA of the CDR3: TGTGCCAGCAGCGCAGCGCCTGGGGCCAACGTCCTGACTTTC. This chain joins TRBV7-6 and TRBJ2-6, with D uncertain. Per germline, CDR1 SGHVS and CDR2 FNYEAQ. The germline V and J ends were trimmed by 5 bases and 2 bases, with 7 bases remaining between them. The CDR3 is 14 amino acids.

V and J are TRBV6-1 and TRBJ2-3, with D tentatively TRBD2 (5 bases). There are 13 residues in the CDR3. Trimming removed 8 bases from V and 2 bases from J, with 11 bases in between. Germline CDR1 is MNHNS and CDR2 is SASEGT. This CDR3 reads CASSGLVTDTQYF. The CDR3 DNA reads TGTGCCAGCTCGGGATTGGTCACAGATACGCAGTATTTT.

J is TRBJ2-2 and V is TRBV6-6; TRBD1 matches 8 bases. The J segment lost 6 bases and the V segment lost 0 bases, leaving 3 bases of the junction unmatched. Germline V CDR1 and CDR2: MNHNY, SVGAGI (reference sequence). The CDR3 sequence is 15 residues long. CDR3 nucleotide sequence: TGTGCCAGCAGTTACTCTCGACAGGGGTCCGGGGAGCTGTTTTTT. It yields the protein CASSYSRQGSGELFF.

V usage is TRBV10-3 and J usage is TRBJ1-2; 7 positions match TRBD1. CDR3 size: 12 residues. Trimming took 4 bases from V and 6 from J; bases not matched to a gene: 2. Looked up from germline, CDR1 is ENHRY and CDR2 is SYGVKD. The DNA of the CDR3 is TGTGCCATCAGTGGAGGGGGCGATGGCTACACCTTC. It specifies CAISGGGDGYTF.

The CDR3 DNA is TGTGCCAGCAGTTTATGGGGCAGGGGCGAAGCTTTCTTT. Translating gives CASSLWGRGEAFF. This chain links TRBV28 with TRBJ1-1, with D possibly TRBD1 on 6 matching bases. V lost 0 bases and J lost 8, with 10 bases in between. Germline assignment: CDR1 MDHEN and CDR2 SYDVKM. This CDR3 has 13 amino acids.

The chain employs TRBV9 and TRBJ1-3, with TRBD1 identical over 8 bases. V shed 2 bases and J 4 bases; nucleotides not matched to a gene: 8. Germline values: CDR1 SGDLS, CDR2 YYNGEE. The CDR3 length is 16 residues. CDR3: CASSVSQGAQGNTIYF. The CDR3, as DNA: TGTGCCAGCAGCGTTTCCCAGGGGGCACAAGGAAACACCATATATTTT.

The rearrangement joins TRBV6-4 to TRBJ2-5; TRBD2 matches at 11 bases. The V and J ends lost 7 bases and 3 bases, in that order; junction bases with no gene match: 10. Germline V gene lookup returns CDR1 MRHNA and CDR2 SNTAGT. The CDR3 runs 16 residues. The CDR3 region has the DNA TGTGCCAGCACTCATACTAGCGGGAGTTGGGAAGAGACCCAGTACTTC. Translated: CASTHTSGSWEETQYF.

The chain is built from TRBV7-2 and TRBJ1-6; D gene ambiguous. Trimming shortened V by 5 bases and J by 0 bases, and 5 bases separated the two germline ends. CDR1 and CDR2 (germline): SGHTA, FQGNSA. The CDR3 loop spans 14 amino acids. The CDR3 region has the DNA TGTGCCAGCAGCATGTACTCCTATAATTCACCCCTCCACTTT. This sequence encodes CASSMYSYNSPLHF.

The V call is TRBV9, the J call TRBJ2-7; D remains unclear. From germline, CDR1 is SGDLS and CDR2 YYNGEE. V was shortened by 2 bases and J by 2 bases, with 5 bases between the two germline ends. CDR3 length: 12 amino acids. As DNA, the CDR3 is TGTGCCAGCAGCGTCAGAACCTACGAGCAGTACTTC. Encoded protein: CASSVRTYEQYF.

This clone turned up a few times. The genes are TRBV7-9 and TRBJ2-5, with 7 bases fitting TRBD2. This CDR3 has 13 amino acids. The germline V gene has CDR1 SEHNR and CDR2 FQNEAQ (reference sequence). Trimming cost V 3 bases and J 5 bases; bases outside gene matches: 3. CDR3 nucleotides: TGTGCCAGCAGCTTTTCCGGGGGGGAGACCCAGTACTTC. Translation: CASSFSGGETQYF.

This CDR3 is CASSLGGLRGLDYEQYF. The CDR3 DNA follows: TGTGCCAGCAGCTTGGGGGGGTTGCGGGGGCTAGACTACGAGCAGTACTTC. The chain uses TRBV5-5 and TRBJ2-7; possibly TRBD2 for D (7 bases). Trimming stripped 0 bases from V and 3 bases from J, with 19 bases between. The CDR3 has 17 residues. The germline V gene encodes CDR1 SGHKS and CDR2 YYEKEE (reference sequence). The variable domain in full, completed from reference TRBV5-5 and TRBJ2-7, reads DAGVTQSPTHLIKTRGQQVTLRCSPISGHKSVSWYQQVLGQGPQFIFQYYEKEERGRGNFPDRFSARQFPNYSSELNVNALLLGDSALYLCASSLGGLRGLDYEQYFGPGTRLTVT.

The genes are TRBV5-4 and TRBJ2-7; perhaps TRBD1 as D (6 bases). Germline V gives CDR1 SGHNT, CDR2 YYREEE (reference sequence). V lost 1 base and J 5 bases, leaving 10 bases between the germline ends. The CDR3 is 13 amino acids. The CDR3, as DNA: TGTGCCAGCAGCTTGAGGGGGAAAGACGAGCAGTACTTC. Residues: CASSLRGKDEQYF.

The V call is TRBV6-1, the J call TRBJ1-5, with D tentatively TRBD1 (5 bases). Trimming stripped 8 bases from V and 5 bases from J, with 13 bases between. This CDR3 has 13 amino acids. Germline assignment: CDR1 MNHNS and CDR2 SASEGT. CDR3 DNA sequence: TGTGCCAGCGGTAGACAGCCTGATCAGCCCCAGCATTTT. It yields the protein CASGRQPDQPQHF.